Following are 20 T cell receptor beta chains from one sample sequenced in a study of blood T cell repertoires in COVID-19. Measured with immunoSEQ multiplex PCR; TCRdb has only the in-frame clones, and not every one. This sample has some 250,000 clones; around 85% occur once, and the top ten carry roughly 6.3%. The sample taken for sequencing was peripheral blood. These TCRs come from a man in his sixties with acute or convalescent COVID-19.

The chain combines TRBV6-1 with TRBJ2-1, with 9 bases lining up with TRBD1. Germline lookup yields CDR1 MNHNS and CDR2 SASEGT. Germline trimming cut 5 bases from V and 9 bases from J; bases unmatched to any gene: 5. This CDR3 is 13 amino acids long. The CDR3 region is CASSPGTGTEQFF. In DNA, the CDR3 is TGTGCCAGCAGTCCCGGGACAGGGACTGAGCAGTTCTTC.

The rearrangement uses TRBV28 and TRBJ1-1; 7 bases are shared with TRBD1. Germline trimming cut 4 bases from V and 7 bases from J; bases unmatched to any gene: 6. The CDR3 runs 13 residues. In germline, CDR1 is MDHEN, CDR2 SYDVKM. CDR3 in amino acids: CASSSPRDSEAFF. In DNA, the CDR3 is TGTGCCAGCAGTTCCCCCCGGGACAGTGAAGCTTTCTTT.

The gene calls are TRBV28 and TRBJ2-7, with a tentative D call TRBD1 (5 bases). The V end lost 2 bases, the J end lost 4 bases, and 9 bases lay between the germline ends. Looked up from germline, CDR1 is MDHEN and CDR2 is SYDVKM. This CDR3 contains 13 residues. The DNA of the CDR3 is TGTGCCAGCAGTTTAACAGGTCCATACGAGCAGTACTTC. Translation: CASSLTGPYEQYF.

The chain is built from TRBV9 and TRBJ2-5; 11 positions match TRBD1. Germline CDR1 is SGDLS and CDR2 is YYNGEE. The CDR3 extends over 17 amino acids. With V trimmed by 3 bases and J by 5 bases, 12 bases remained unmatched. The CDR3 DNA is TGTGCCAGCAGCGCACTGAGGACAGGGGGCCGTCGGGAGACCCAGTACTTC. It codes for CASSALRTGGRRETQYF.

The chain employs TRBV6-5 and TRBJ2-7; 8 positions agree with TRBD1. Germline V gene data show CDR1 as MNHEY and CDR2 as SVGAGI. The CDR3 has 15 residues. The trim removed 6 bases at V and 0 bases at J, leaving 7 bases unmatched. In DNA, the CDR3 is TGTGCCAGCAGCCCCCGACAGGGGCTCTCCTACGAGCAGTACTTC. Translation gives CASSPRQGLSYEQYF.

This clone was detected only a few times. The rearrangement links TRBV5-1 to TRBJ2-7; 10 nucleotides match TRBD1. Germline loops: CDR1 SGHRS, CDR2 YFSETQ. The CDR3 runs 17 residues. The ends lost 4 bases at V and 2 bases at J; junction bases unmatched: 12. CDR3 sequence (DNA): TGCGCCAGCAGCCCAGACAGGGGGCCTTATTACGCCTACGAGCAGTACTTC. It specifies CASSPDRGPYYAYEQYF.

CDR3 DNA sequence: TGTGCCAGCAGCTTACGTGCAGCGGGACTCCTCTACGAGCAGTACTTC. Its protein product is CASSLRAAGLLYEQYF. This chain connects TRBV7-6 to TRBJ2-7, with 7 bases that match TRBD2. The J segment lost 3 bases and the V segment lost 2 bases, leaving 10 bases of the junction unmatched. The germline V gene encodes CDR1 SGHVS and CDR2 FNYEAQ. The CDR3 is 16 amino acids.

This clone was recorded once. J is TRBJ2-7 and V is TRBV7-9; TRBD2 matches 11 bases. Germline V lookup: CDR1 SEHNR, CDR2 FQNEAQ (reference sequence). With 5 bases clipped from V and 5 bases from J, the junction kept 14 bases outside the gene matches. The CDR3 extends over 17 amino acids. CDR3 loop: CASSPLMLAGGGNEQYF. CDR3 coding DNA: TGTGCCAGCAGCCCACTCATGCTAGCGGGAGGAGGCAACGAGCAGTACTTC.

This clone was counted a few times. This chain joins TRBV7-2 and TRBJ1-1, with 7 bases identical to TRBD1. CDR3 size: 12 residues. V was clipped by 6 bases and J by 7 bases; unmatched bases: 5. Germline V gene sequence: CDR1 SGHTA, CDR2 FQGNSA. The CDR3 spells CASSPGGYEAFF. In DNA form, the CDR3 reads TGTGCCAGCAGTCCAGGGGGATATGAAGCTTTCTTT.

The gene calls are TRBV6-5 and TRBJ1-5; D uncertain. The CDR3 is 13 residues long. Germline CDR1 reads MNHEY; CDR2 reads SVGAGI. The V gene lost 6 bases and the J gene lost 2 bases, with 8 bases spanning the gap. CDR3 nucleotides: TGTGCCAGCAGCCTGCAGGGCAATCAGCCCCAGCATTTT. This sequence encodes CASSLQGNQPQHF.

The V and J genes are TRBV11-2 and TRBJ2-2, with 9 positions matching TRBD1. The length of the CDR3 is 15 residues. Germline CDR1 is SGHAT and CDR2 is FQNNGV. Trimming removed 3 bases from V and 5 bases from J; junction bases left unmatched: 4. The CDR3 nucleotides are TGTGCCAGCAGCTTCGCCGGGACAGGGACCGGGGAGCTGTTTTTT. Translating it yields CASSFAGTGTGELFF.

This chain's CDR3 is CASSQSPGNTEAFF. As DNA, the CDR3 is TGTGCCAGCAGCCAATCTCCGGGGAACACTGAAGCTTTCTTT. The chain combines TRBV7-3 with TRBJ1-1; D gene unclear. Trimming took 5 bases from V and 1 from J, leaving 11 bases between them. This CDR3 has 14 amino acids. Germline lookup yields CDR1 SGHTA and CDR2 FQGTGA.

This clone was counted ten times or more. As DNA, the CDR3 is TGTGCCAGCAGCTCCCGGGACAGGGGTTTTAACACTGAAGCTTTCTTT. Its translation: CASSSRDRGFNTEAFF. The rearrangement joins TRBV5-4 to TRBJ1-1; the match to TRBD1 covers 10 bases. The CDR3 extends over 16 amino acids. From germline, CDR1 is SGHNT and CDR2 YYREEE (reference sequence). With V trimmed by 3 bases and J by 2 bases, 7 bases remained unmatched.

The chain employs TRBV7-2 and TRBJ2-7; 11 bases map to TRBD2. V lost 0 bases to trimming and J lost 4 bases; unmatched junction nucleotides: 2. Germline V gene lookup returns CDR1 SGHTA and CDR2 FQGNSA. This CDR3 is 15 amino acids long. CDR3 residues: CASSLASGRGYEQYF. CDR3 DNA: TGTGCCAGCAGCTTAGCTAGCGGGAGGGGGTACGAGCAGTACTTC.

V and J are TRBV7-2 and TRBJ2-1; tentatively, D is TRBD2 (6 bases). Deletions cut 7 bases from V and 6 bases from J, with 22 bases between. The V gene's germline CDR1 is SGHTA and CDR2 FQGNSA. The CDR3 is 16 amino acids. The DNA for the CDR3 is TGTGCCAGCATGGACCTATCCGGGACTCCTTCCAATGAGCAGTTCTTC. Its protein is CASMDLSGTPSNEQFF.

This sequence joins TRBV28 and TRBJ2-3; weak D call: TRBD1 (7 bases). V lost 7 bases, J lost 3 bases, and 17 bases lay in between. Germline lookup yields CDR1 MDHEN and CDR2 SYDVKM. The CDR3 runs 15 residues. The CDR3 nucleotides read TGTGCCAGCACAGACAGGGCCGGAGGGACAGATACGCAGTATTTT. Protein: CASTDRAGGTDTQYF.

This chain uses TRBV19 with TRBJ1-5, with D possibly being TRBD1 (6 bases). Trimming cost V 5 bases and J 6 bases, with 14 bases left between them. CDR3 length: 14 residues. Germline V lookup: CDR1 LNHDA, CDR2 SQIVND (reference sequence). CDR3 bases: TGTGCCAGTAGTTTGACAGGTCCGGGTCAGCCCCAGCATTTT. It yields the protein CASSLTGPGQPQHF.

The chain recombines TRBV19 with TRBJ1-1; tentative D call: TRBD1 (6 bases). Germline-derived CDR1 and CDR2 are LNHDA and SQIVND (reference sequence). The V and J ends lost 2 bases and 4 bases respectively, with 14 bases between them. The CDR3 covers 15 residues. CDR3 nucleotides: TGTGCCAGTAGTATACAGGGGTCGGGGGGCACTGAAGCTTTCTTT. Translating gives CASSIQGSGGTEAFF.

The chain has TRBV6-4 and TRBJ2-1; TRBD2 aligns across 13 bases. CDR1 is MRHNA and CDR2 is SNTAGT in the germline V gene. Unmatched junction bases numbered 7, after V lost 4 bases and J lost 7 bases. CDR3 length: 16 amino acids. The CDR3 protein is CASSGRTSGSSNEQFF. CDR3 nucleotide sequence: TGTGCCAGCAGTGGGCGGACTAGCGGGAGTTCAAATGAGCAGTTCTTC.

The rearrangement links TRBV9 to TRBJ2-7; 9 bases map to TRBD2. The germline CDR1 and CDR2 sequences are SGDLS and YYNGEE. J gave up 2 bases and V 0 bases, and 0 bases lay outside the gene matches. The CDR3 sequence is 14 residues long. The CDR3 DNA is TGTGCCAGCAGCGTAGGCGGGAGGGCCTACGAGCAGTACTTC. This encodes CASSVGGRAYEQYF.